These 15 T cell receptor beta chains originate from one sample sequenced in a study of OX40 agonist ivuxolimab in advanced cancers. The repertoire was sequenced with immunoSEQ multiplex PCR; TCRdb's copy has only in-frame clones and lacks some. The sample lists tens of thousands of clones, about nine tenths occurring once. The material sequenced was CD4+ or CD8+ T cells sorted from blood, taken in a trial of the OX40 agonist ivuxolimab. The origin of the receptors is an adult with an advanced solid tumor such as melanoma, head and neck, liver or kidney cancer.

The chain joins TRBV6-5 to TRBJ1-6; D gene uncertain. This CDR3 spans 13 amino acids. Trimming left V 0 bases short and J 9 bases short, with 6 bases between. Germline lookup yields CDR1 MNHEY and CDR2 SVGAGI. Written as DNA, the CDR3 is TGTGCCAGCAGTTACTCACTAGGTTCACCCCTCCACTTT. It translates to CASSYSLGSPLHF.

The V gene is TRBV10-3, the J gene TRBJ2-5; 8 bases fit TRBD2. The germline CDR1 and CDR2 sequences are ENHRY and SYGVKD. J was trimmed by 1 base and V by 4 bases; bases with no gene match: 5. This CDR3 is built from 15 residues. The CDR3 loop reads CAISVERGPQETQYF. CDR3 sequence (DNA): TGTGCCATCAGTGTGGAGCGGGGGCCCCAAGAGACCCAGTACTTC.

J is TRBJ2-1 and V is TRBV1. TRBV1 is classified as a pseudogene. The CDR3 has 18 residues. The CDR3 bases are TGCACCAGCAGCCAAGTGGTGACCAGGATTCCCGTTCGGGATGAGCAGTTCTTC. Translating gives CTSSQVVTRIPVRDEQFF.

This chain links TRBV28 with TRBJ2-3, with D perhaps given as TRBD1 or TRBD2 (5 bases each). The V gene's germline CDR1 is MDHEN and CDR2 SYDVKM. Trimming shortened V by 4 bases and J by 8 bases, and 16 bases separated the two germline ends. The CDR3 contains 14 residues. The DNA for the CDR3 is TGTGCCAGCAGTTCCCCGGGGCCCCCGGGTACGCAGTATTTT. Translated, it gives CASSSPGPPGTQYF.

CDR3 sequence (DNA): TGTGCCAGCAGGACAGGGGGCAACTATGGCTACACCTTC. This codes for CASRTGGNYGYTF. The V and J genes are TRBV6-5 and TRBJ1-2; the match to TRBD1 covers 10 bases. This CDR3 has 13 residues. V dropped 6 bases and J dropped 2; count of bases not matched to a gene: 0. Germline-derived CDR1 and CDR2 are MNHEY and SVGAGI.

The genes are TRBV18 and TRBJ2-1, with D perhaps TRBD2 (5 bases). Trimming stripped 4 bases from V and 5 bases from J, with 12 bases between. This CDR3 is built from 14 residues. Germline assignment: CDR1 KGHSH and CDR2 LQKENI. In nucleotides, the CDR3 is TGTGCCAGCTCACGTTCGGACGGGGACAATGAGCAGTTCTTC. Translated: CASSRSDGDNEQFF.

CDR3 sequence (DNA): TGCGCCAGCAGCTACGGACCACCTGAAGGAGGGGGAGAGACCCAGTACTTC. It specifies CASSYGPPEGGGETQYF. The chain couples TRBV5-1 to TRBJ2-5; the D gene could be TRBD1 or TRBD2 (6 bases each). The CDR3 is made up of 17 amino acids. Germline assignment: CDR1 SGHRS and CDR2 YFSETQ. The V and J ends lost 3 bases and 4 bases respectively, with 22 bases between them. Full variable domain (missing parts from reference TRBV5-1 and TRBJ2-5): KAGVTQTPRYLIKTRGQQVTLSCSPISGHRSVSWYQQTPGQGLQFLFEYFSETQRNKGNFPGRFSGRQFSNSRSEMNVSTLELGDSALYLCASSYGPPEGGGETQYFGPGTRLLVL.

The chain is built from TRBV11-2 and TRBJ2-2, with D possibly being TRBD1 (6 bases). CDR1 and CDR2 from the germline V gene are SGHAT and FQNNGV. Trimming removed 5 bases from V and 1 base from J, with 8 bases in between. The CDR3 has 14 residues. The CDR3 reads CASSRGGNTGELFF. CDR3 bases: TGTGCCAGCAGCAGAGGGGGGAACACCGGGGAGCTGTTTTTT.

This chain connects TRBV7-8 to TRBJ1-1, with a tentative D call TRBD1 (5 bases). Germline loops: CDR1 SGHVS, CDR2 FQNEAQ. With 4 bases removed from V and 1 base from J, the gap between germline ends came to 16 bases. The CDR3 length is 16 residues. DNA of the CDR3: TGTGCCAGCAGCTCGACCTCCGGGGCCCAGAACACTGAAGCTTTCTTT. Its translation is CASSSTSGAQNTEAFF. The full variable domain, in which reference TRBV7-8 and TRBJ1-1 provide the parts outside the CDR3, is GAGVSQSPRYKVAKRGQDVALRCDPISGHVSLFWYQQALGQGPEFLTYFQNEAQLDKSGLPSDRFFAERPEGSVSTLKIQRTQQEDSAVYLCASSSTSGAQNTEAFFGQGTRLTVV.

The chain has TRBV19 and TRBJ1-3; 7 bases align to TRBD1. CDR1 is LNHDA, CDR2 SQIVND, per germline (reference sequence). The CDR3 runs to 18 residues. With 5 bases clipped from V and 0 bases from J, the junction kept 13 bases outside the gene matches. The CDR3 DNA reads as TGTGCCAGTAGTCCGACAGGGCCTTCTTATTCCTCTGGAAACACCATATATTTT. Translated: CASSPTGPSYSSGNTIYF.

This clone has a single count. V and J are TRBV6-1 and TRBJ1-1; 11 nucleotides match TRBD1. V was clipped by 6 bases and J by 4 bases; unmatched bases: 7. The CDR3 covers 15 residues. CDR1 is MNHNS, CDR2 SASEGT, per germline. CDR3 amino acids: CASRPDRGRVTEAFF. The CDR3 DNA reads as TGTGCCAGCAGACCGGACAGGGGGCGAGTCACTGAAGCTTTCTTT.

V and J are TRBV9 and TRBJ1-3; D not resolved. V was clipped by 7 bases and J by 2 bases, with 16 bases between them. Germline loops: CDR1 SGDLS, CDR2 YYNGEE. The CDR3 contains 15 residues. Written as DNA, the CDR3 is TGTGCCAGCCAAAGGGCGGGATCTCCTGGAAACACCATATATTTT. Protein: CASQRAGSPGNTIYF.

As regards this clone: The junction shows a germline mismatch at one end, possibly a read error. The J gene is TRBJ2-7, the V gene TRBV5-4; 8 nucleotides line up with TRBD2. Germline-derived CDR1 and CDR2 are SGHNT and YYREEE (reference sequence). The CDR3 is made up of 14 amino acids. The DNA for the CDR3 is TGTGCCAGCAGCTTGTCCCCAGGACTAGCATTCCCGGGGTTC. Its protein product is CASSLSPGLAFPGF.

This chain uses TRBV18 with TRBJ2-1; D not resolved. The CDR3 length is 13 residues. CDR1 is KGHSH, CDR2 LQKENI, per germline. The V end lost 0 bases, the J end lost 9 bases, and 9 bases lay between the germline ends. The CDR3 region has the DNA TGTGCCAGCTCACCACCGTCTAGAGGTGAGCAGTTCTTC. Protein sequence: CASSPPSRGEQFF.

The chain recombines TRBV19 with TRBJ1-6; D remains unclear. Looked up from germline, CDR1 is LNHDA and CDR2 is SQIVND (reference sequence). The CDR3 consists of 14 residues. V was trimmed by 6 bases and J by 7 bases, leaving 13 bases between them. The CDR3 nucleotides are TGTGCCAGTAGCGTGCAGTCCGAGAATTCACCCCTCCACTTT. Translated: CASSVQSENSPLHF.